This is a list of T cell receptor beta chains from one sample in a study of CD8 T cells in Susac syndrome. Using its own MiXCR run on the immunoSEQ multiplex PCR reads, TCRdb lists one record per CDR3 protein. This sample has about 73,000 distinct CDR3 sequences, with about 95% found just once. Sequencing used CD8+ T cells from PBMCs. These receptors all stem from a human donor with multiple sclerosis. The conserved cysteine and the conserved F or W are not part of the CDR3 here. Each record gives: J gene, V gene, clone size, CDR3 protein. For some rows the clone size is stated as once, few or many, or as a class when expanded; others skip it.

TRBJ1-3 | TRBV23-1 | once | ASRRDRPRLWKHHI
TRBJ1-1 | TRBV27 | NA | ASSFSTNTEAF
TRBJ1-1 | TRBV7-9 | once | ASAEGTTEAF
TRBJ2-7 | TRBV5-1 | NA | ASNIGSTRDVRY
TRBJ2-7 | TRBV27 | NA | ASSLSGEGGDEQY
TRBJ1-5 | TRBV20-1 | NA | SAREQGDVNQPQH
TRBJ2-5 | TRBV20-1 | NA | SARRTSGGKVTQY
TRBJ2-7 | TRBV2 | NA | ASSDRLAASYEQY
TRBJ2-5 | TRBV11-2 | NA | ASSLSGGYQETQY
TRBJ2-1 | TRBV12-3/TRBV12-4 | NA | ASSLARDSVYNEQF
TRBJ2-7 | TRBV6-6 | NA | ASSPPGTLGEQY
TRBJ2-1 | TRBV7-9 | NA | ASSYPFSGGPNEQF
TRBJ2-1 | TRBV9 | NA | ASSVSYPPDEQF
TRBJ2-5 | TRBV9 | NA | ASSAGLAVEETQY
TRBJ2-6 | TRBV5-6 | once | ASSSGASGANVLT
TRBJ2-7 | TRBV4-1 | NA | ASSQDHGYEQY
TRBJ2-5 | TRBV6-5 | NA | ASSYSARLETQY
TRBJ2-7 | TRBV27 | NA | ASSLAAGEGQY
TRBJ2-1 | TRBV6-5 | once | ASTREGLDNEQF
TRBJ1-1 | TRBV4-3 | NA | ASSFYRGHTEAF
TRBJ2-7 | TRBV6-6 | NA | ASSFLTGPSRDEQY
TRBJ2-1 | TRBV29-1 | NA | SVERGGNEQF
TRBJ1-1 | TRBV10-2 | NA | ASSGTPRLAF
TRBJ2-7 | TRBV7-9 | NA | ASSDTSGVEQY
TRBJ1-2 | TRBV4-1 | once | ASSQDSPSGRGYT
TRBJ1-1 | TRBV13 | NA | ASSHRGRAEAF
TRBJ2-1 | TRBV24-1 | NA | ATSDRGASYNEQF
TRBJ2-7 | TRBV19 | NA | ASSIQGTPYEQY
TRBJ2-7 | TRBV4-3 | NA | ASSQVAGAPYEQY
TRBJ2-5 | TRBV29-1 | NA | SVWGALGRGETQY
TRBJ2-7 | TRBV10-3 | NA | AIRSGKDYEQY
TRBJ1-1 | TRBV10-3 | NA | AITETGGGTEAF
TRBJ2-5 | TRBV3-1 | NA | ASSQDPREGQETQY
TRBJ2-3 | TRBV12-3/TRBV12-4 | NA | ASSLAEGTDTQY
TRBJ2-3 | TRBV27 | NA | ASSFIEGQKQY
TRBJ1-3 | TRBV4-1 | NA | ASSPRGAEISGNTIY
TRBJ2-7 | TRBV4-3 | NA | ASSPYLTGGKEQY
TRBJ1-3 | TRBV29-1 | NA | SVGPGPLSGNTIY
TRBJ2-2 | TRBV5-4 | NA | AIGTNTGELF
TRBJ1-1 | TRBV5-1 | NA | ASSLGTGVVSEAF
TRBJ2-5 | TRBV6-1 | few | ASSSTGQETQY
TRBJ1-1 | TRBV19 | NA | ASRTSGADEAF
TRBJ1-1 | TRBV19 | once | ASSILQGNTEAF
TRBJ1-1 | TRBV7-9 | NA | ASSLPPKDTEAF
TRBJ2-7 | TRBV10-3 | NA | AISGSGNRYEQY
TRBJ1-1 | TRBV23-1 | NA | ASCKRQGLTEAF
TRBJ2-3 | TRBV4-1 | NA | ASRQESITDTQY